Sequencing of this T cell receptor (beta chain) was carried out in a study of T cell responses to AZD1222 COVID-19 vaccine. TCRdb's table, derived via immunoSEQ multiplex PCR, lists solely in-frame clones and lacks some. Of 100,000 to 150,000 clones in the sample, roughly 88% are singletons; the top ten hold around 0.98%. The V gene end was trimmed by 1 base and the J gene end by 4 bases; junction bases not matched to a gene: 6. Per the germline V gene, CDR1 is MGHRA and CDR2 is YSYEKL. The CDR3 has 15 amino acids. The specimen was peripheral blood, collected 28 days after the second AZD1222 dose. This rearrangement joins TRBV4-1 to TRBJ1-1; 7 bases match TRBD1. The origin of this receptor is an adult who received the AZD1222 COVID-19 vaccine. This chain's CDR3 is CASSQVGGAGTEAFF. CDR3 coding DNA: TGCGCCAGCAGCCAAGTAGGGGGCGCGGGCACTGAAGCTTTCTTT.